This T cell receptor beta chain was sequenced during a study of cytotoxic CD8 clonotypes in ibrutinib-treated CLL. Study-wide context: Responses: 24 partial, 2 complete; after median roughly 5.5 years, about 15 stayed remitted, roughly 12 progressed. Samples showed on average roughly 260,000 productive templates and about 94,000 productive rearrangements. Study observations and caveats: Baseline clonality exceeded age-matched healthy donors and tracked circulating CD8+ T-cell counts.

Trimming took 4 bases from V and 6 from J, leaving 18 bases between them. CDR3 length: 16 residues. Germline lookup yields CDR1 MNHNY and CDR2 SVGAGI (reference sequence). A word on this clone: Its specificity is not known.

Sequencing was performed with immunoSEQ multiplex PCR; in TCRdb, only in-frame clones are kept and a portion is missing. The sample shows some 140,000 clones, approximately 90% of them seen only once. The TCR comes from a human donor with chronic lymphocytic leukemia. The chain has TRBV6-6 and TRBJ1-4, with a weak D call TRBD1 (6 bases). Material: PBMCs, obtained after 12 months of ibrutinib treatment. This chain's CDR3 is CASSLLRGGSDEKLFF. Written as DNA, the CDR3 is TGTGCCAGCAGTTTACTTCGAGGGGGATCGGATGAAAAACTGTTTTTT.